The 23 T cell receptor beta chains below all came from one sample that was sequenced in a study of regulatory T cells in long-lasting Graves disease. Arm-PCR of CDR3 regions and iRepertoire HTBI primers were the basis on which TCR beta libraries were built. TCRdb processed the multiplex PCR reads anew with MiXCR; each CDR3 protein has one entry. In the table there are about 660,000 distinct CDR3 sequences, around 30% of which are singletons. Regarding time point: persistent/refractory GD, antithyroid drugs over 5 years with positive TRAb. There was RNA extracted from PBMCs, and the TCR library was made from it. The starting material was peripheral blood mononuclear cells (PBMCs), obtained when the disease was refractory, from a patient treated with antithyroid drugs. These receptors all come from a female donor with Graves disease.

This clonotype occurred a few times. CDR3 nucleotides: TGTGCCTGGAGTGTGTCCAGGGGGGGCTCACCCCTCCACTTT. Its protein product is CAWSVSRGGSPLHF. The rearrangement links TRBV30 to TRBJ1-6; 7 bases map to TRBD1. CDR1 is GTSNPN and CDR2 is SVGIG in the germline V gene (reference sequence). The CDR3 totals 14 residues. V shed 0 bases, J shed 10 bases, and the junction held 6 bases outside the gene matches.

The CDR3 DNA is TGTGCCAGCAGCGCAAACAGGGAAAGCTATCAGCCCCAGCATTTT. It is translated as CASSANRESYQPQHF. The chain is built from TRBV9 and TRBJ1-5; D may be TRBD1 (6 bases). Trimming removed 3 bases at V and 5 bases at J, with 15 bases between. The CDR3 runs to 15 residues. Germline CDR1 reads SGDLS; CDR2 reads YYNGEE.

The chain employs TRBV11-2 and TRBJ2-2; possible D gene TRBD2, 6 bases. With 5 bases removed from V and 1 base from J, the gap between germline ends came to 11 bases. Germline assignment: CDR1 SGHAT and CDR2 FQNNGV. The CDR3 has 15 amino acids. CDR3 sequence reads: CASSAGPLNTGELFF. CDR3 nucleotides: TGTGCCAGCAGCGCGGGACCGCTGAACACCGGGGAGCTGTTTTTT.

The genes are TRBV7-9 and TRBJ1-6, with no clear D. Trimming shortened V by 3 bases and J by 11 bases, and 17 bases separated the two germline ends. This CDR3 comprises 15 residues. Germline CDR1 is SEHNR and CDR2 is FQNEAQ (reference sequence). The CDR3: CASSLKDVNRAPLHF. The CDR3 DNA sequence: TGTGCCAGCAGCTTGAAGGACGTGAATAGAGCACCCCTCCACTTT.

The chain links TRBV7-2 to TRBJ1-2, with D perhaps TRBD1 (6 bases). The germline CDR1 and CDR2 sequences are SGHTA and FQGNSA. The CDR3 covers 14 residues. V shed 5 bases and J shed 8 bases, with 18 bases lying between them. CDR3 protein: CASSPDGRGGGYTF. The CDR3 DNA is TGTGCCAGCAGCCCCGACGGCAGGGGAGGGGGCTACACCTTC.

This clonotype has ten or more counts. The chain recombines TRBV10-1 with TRBJ1-1; D perhaps matches TRBD1 (6 bases). CDR1 and CDR2 (germline): WNHNN, SYGVQD (reference sequence). Trimming removed 4 bases from V and 1 base from J, with 10 bases in between. This CDR3 comprises 14 residues. The chain's CDR3 is CASSVGHPNTEAFF. Here the CDR3 DNA reads TGCGCCAGCAGTGTGGGACACCCGAACACTGAAGCTTTCTTT.

The V and J genes are TRBV10-3 and TRBJ1-5; D not resolved. Trimming took off 3 bases at V and 1 base at J, with 10 bases between the two ends. The CDR3 is made up of 15 amino acids. CDR1 and CDR2 (germline): ENHRY, SYGVKD. Written as DNA, the CDR3 is TGTGCCATCAGTGACTCAGGTAGAAGCAATCAGCCCCAGCATTTT. Translation gives CAISDSGRSNQPQHF.

The chain has TRBV6-1 and TRBJ2-7; 7 bases agree with TRBD2. J gave up 1 base and V 7 bases, and 13 bases lay outside the gene matches. The germline CDR1 and CDR2 sequences are MNHNS and SASEGT. The length of the CDR3 is 16 residues. CDR3 region: CASKTPWASGSYEQYF. The CDR3 DNA is TGTGCCAGCAAGACACCTTGGGCTAGCGGTTCCTACGAGCAGTACTTC.

The table lists this clonotype with a few counts. This chain links TRBV3-1 with TRBJ1-1; D uncertain. Germline CDR1 is LGHDT and CDR2 is YNNKEL (reference sequence). The CDR3 sequence is 13 residues long. V was clipped by 0 bases and J by 8 bases, with 10 bases between them. The CDR3: CASSQEGYGEAFF. The CDR3 region has the DNA TGTGCCAGCAGCCAAGAGGGGTACGGGGAAGCTTTCTTT.

This chain links TRBV6-2 or TRBV6-3 with TRBJ2-5, with 9 bases lining up with TRBD2. Germline values: CDR1 MNHEY, CDR2 SVGEGT. CDR3 length: 16 amino acids. The CDR3: CAAEAGGAGHQETQYF. Written as DNA, the CDR3 is TGTGCTGCGGAAGCGGGAGGAGCTGGTCACCAAGAGACCCAGTACTTC.

This clonotype was seen repeatedly, ten times or more. J is TRBJ1-1 and V is TRBV7-9; D is uncertain. Deletions cut 1 base from V and 1 base from J, with 7 bases between. The germline CDR1 and CDR2 sequences are SEHNR and FQNEAQ (reference sequence). The CDR3 sequence is 14 residues long. The DNA of the CDR3 is TGTGCCAGCAGCTTAGGCTCAGGGAACACTGAAGCTTTCTTT. It specifies CASSLGSGNTEAFF. Based on the CDR3 plus reference TRBV7-9 and TRBJ1-1, the full variable domain is DTGVSQNPRHKITKRGQNVTFRCDPISEHNRLYWYRQTLGQGPEFLTYFQNEAQLEKSRLLSDRFSAERPKGSFSTLEIQRTEQGDSAMYLCASSLGSGNTEAFFGQGTRLTVV.

This chain joins TRBV7-9 and TRBJ2-6, with 10 bases matching TRBD1. Germline CDR1 reads SEHNR; CDR2 reads FQNEAQ (reference sequence). This CDR3 has 19 amino acids. The ends lost 5 bases at V and 2 bases at J; junction bases unmatched: 12. The CDR3 spells CASSQIGGTGVTGANVLTF. The CDR3 nucleotides are TGTGCCAGCAGCCAGATCGGCGGGACAGGGGTCACTGGGGCCAACGTCCTGACTTTC.

This clonotype was counted a single time. The chain combines TRBV9 with TRBJ2-2, with 9 bases fitting TRBD2. Trimming took 2 bases from V and 3 from J; bases not matched to a gene: 5. Germline V gene sequence: CDR1 SGDLS, CDR2 YYNGEE. This CDR3 contains 16 residues. The CDR3 loop is CASSVIAGAHTGELFF. In nucleotides, the CDR3 is TGTGCCAGCAGCGTGATAGCGGGAGCCCACACCGGGGAGCTGTTTTTT. The full variable domain, with the rest looked up from reference TRBV9 and TRBJ2-2, is DSGVTQTPKHLITATGQRVTLRCSPRSGDLSVYWYQQSLDQGLQFLIQYYNGEERAKGNILERFSAQQFPDLHSELNLSSLELGDSALYFCASSVIAGAHTGELFFGEGSRLTVL.

The chain uses TRBV11-2 and TRBJ2-2; no firm D call. V dropped 6 bases and J dropped 0 bases, with 11 bases sitting between them. CDR1 and CDR2 (germline): SGHAT, FQNNGV. CDR3 length equals 15 residues. CDR3 sequence (DNA): TGTGCCAGCAGGCAGGAGAGGACGAACACCGGGGAGCTGTTTTTT. Its translation is CASRQERTNTGELFF.

This clonotype was recorded a few times. The chain uses TRBV6-1 and TRBJ2-4; 10 nucleotides agree with TRBD2. J lost 1 base, V lost 8 bases, and 11 bases had no gene match. The CDR3 runs 17 residues. The germline CDR1 and CDR2 sequences are MNHNS and SASEGT. The CDR3 DNA reads TGTGCCAGCCGGACTAGCGGTGGGGCAACCGCCAAAAACATTCAGTACTTC. Residues: CASRTSGGATAKNIQYF.

This chain joins TRBV19 and TRBJ2-7, with D perhaps matching TRBD2 (5 bases). Looked up from germline, CDR1 is LNHDA and CDR2 is SQIVND (reference sequence). V was shortened by 7 bases and J by 6 bases, with 19 bases between the two germline ends. The CDR3 is made up of 14 amino acids. The DNA for the CDR3 is TGTGCCAGTACCCCGCGAGGGAGCGTAGGCGAGCAGTACTTC. It yields the protein CASTPRGSVGEQYF.

J is TRBJ1-1 and V is TRBV29-1; D unclear. The germline CDR1 and CDR2 sequences are SQVTM and ANQGSEA. The CDR3 totals 13 residues. Between the trimmed V and J ends, which lost 7 bases and 3 bases, there was a span of 15 bases. CDR3 coding DNA: TGCAGCGGGCAAAGGGCCGGGGACACTGAAGCTTTCTTT. This gives the protein CSGQRAGDTEAFF.

J is TRBJ2-7 and V is TRBV12-3 or TRBV12-4; 8 nucleotides agree with TRBD1. The V gene end was trimmed by 6 bases and the J gene end by 6 bases; junction bases not matched to a gene: 10. The CDR3 is made up of 14 amino acids. CDR3 in amino acids: CASRPRDRISEQYF. Written as DNA, the CDR3 is TGTGCCAGCAGACCCCGGGACAGGATTTCCGAGCAGTACTTC.

This clonotype has a count of ten or more. The chain recombines TRBV6-1 with TRBJ1-5, with 7 bases aligning to TRBD1. Losses at the gene ends were 10 bases for V and 1 base for J; bases not matched to a gene: 10. Germline V lookup: CDR1 MNHNS, CDR2 SASEGT. This CDR3 has 15 residues. The CDR3 DNA reads TGTGCCACCACTCAGGGGGACACCAGCAATCAGCCCCAGCATTTT. It encodes CATTQGDTSNQPQHF.

Ten or more counts support this clonotype. The chain combines TRBV7-9 with TRBJ2-5; D might be TRBD2 (6 bases). Germline V gene sequence: CDR1 SEHNR, CDR2 FQNEAQ (reference sequence). V shed 1 base and J shed 2 bases, with 14 bases lying between them. The CDR3 runs 16 residues. In nucleotides, the CDR3 is TGTGCCAGCAGCTTAGTCGGGACTGGGCAACAAGAGACCCAGTACTTC. This sequence encodes CASSLVGTGQQETQYF.

The chain uses TRBV29-1 and TRBJ1-1; D possibly corresponds to TRBD1 (5 bases). V lost 3 bases, J lost 4 bases, and 12 bases lay in between. This CDR3 has 13 residues. CDR1 and CDR2 (germline): SQVTM, ANQGSEA. CDR3 region: CSVEGRAGTEAFF. The CDR3 nucleotides are TGCAGCGTTGAGGGCAGGGCGGGCACTGAAGCTTTCTTT. Filled out from reference TRBV29-1 and TRBJ1-1, the complete variable domain reads SAVISQKPSRDICQRGTSLTIQCQVDSQVTMMFWYRQQPGQSLTLIATANQGSEATYESGFVIDKFPISRPNLTFSTLTVSNMSPEDSSIYLCSVEGRAGTEAFFGQGTRLTVV.

Here the CDR3 reads CASKGQMNTEAFF. The CDR3, as DNA: TGTGCCTCGAAGGGACAGATGAACACTGAAGCTTTCTTT. The chain employs TRBV30 and TRBJ1-1; TRBD1 aligns across 7 bases. The junction had 5 bases not matched to a gene; V was cut back by 7 bases and J by 0 bases. The germline gives CDR1 GTSNPN, CDR2 SVGIG (reference sequence). The CDR3 runs to 13 residues.

The V gene is TRBV19, the J gene TRBJ2-5; D not resolved. V lost 3 bases and J 3 bases, leaving 8 bases between the germline ends. Germline V gives CDR1 LNHDA, CDR2 SQIVND (reference sequence). The CDR3 runs 13 residues. This CDR3 reads CASSISRKETQYF. DNA for the CDR3: TGTGCCAGTAGTATTTCCAGAAAAGAGACCCAGTACTTC.